This T cell receptor beta chain derives from a study of T cell responses to AZD1222 COVID-19 vaccine (dated by TCRdb to the early 2020s). Concerning the study at large: A total of more than 230 trial participants underwent TCR sequencing, of whom about 210 had received two doses of AZD1222 and 26 had received two doses of the MenACWY control vaccine. Trial participants were enrolled by age into subgroups of 18-55, 56-69 and 70-plus years, and around 140, 26 and 57 TCR-sequenced participants, respectively, were included in these subgroups. What the work shows at the level of the full study, not this receptor alone: The whole spike protein was spanned by vaccine-associated CD4 TCRs, and dominant responses were seen in regions 160-218 and 743-854. The 56-69-year group was small, and its depth increase did not reach significance, likely because of low power. Epitopes outside the regions mutated in the B.1.351 and B.1.1.7 variants were reportedly recognized by nearly half of the unique spike-specific TCRs. Because no samples from the day 14 peak response were available, repertoires could be characterized only after the peak T cell response. Participants were mostly white British and included more females than males, and it was suggested by the authors that clonal diversity may have been underestimated. After two AZD1222 doses, both the breadth and the depth of spike-specific TCRs were significantly higher than at day 0 and than in MenACWY recipients. Conclusions about previously exposed vaccinees were limited because only six or seven AZD1222 recipients were SARS-CoV-2 seropositive at baseline.

Between the V and J ends, shortened by 0 bases and 4 bases respectively, the junction contains 9 bases. The CDR3 spans 14 residues, from the cysteine through the phenylalanine. The entry retains the CDR3 DNA only, 42 bases that are in frame from base 1. The germline V gene yields MNHEY for CDR1 and SVGAGI for CDR2. The meaning of the sample's time point label: about 28 days (+/-7) after the second vaccine dose. AZD1222 recipients with second doses at about 4 weeks or about 12 weeks were pooled, because spike-specific TCR depth and breadth did not differ between schedules. Vaccinee samples were obtained from the UK trials COV001 and COV002, which included a single-blind randomized controlled phase 2/3 trial of AZD1222 (ChAdOx1 nCoV-19) in healthy adults. For TCRbeta chain sequencing, PBMC samples from trial participants were taken at day 0 and at day 28 after the second dose. Remarks on this clone: Its antigen remains undetermined. No base quality values were provided; no much bigger clone lies one nucleotide off.

The CDR3 regions of human TCRbeta chains were subjected to immunosequencing. As for how the authors treated the data: Repertoire TCRs were matched against a reference library of SARS-CoV-2-specific TCRs generated with the MIRA antigen-specificity platform. Breadth was defined as the fraction of unique TCRs that were SARS-CoV-2-associated, and depth was defined as the fraction of total T cells that were SARS-CoV-2-associated. Using the MIRA data, each spike-specific TCR was assigned both to the spike region to which the TCR was reactive and to a CD4 or CD8 class. Log10-transformed breadth and depth values were compared by one-way ANOVA with Sidak's multiple comparisons tests. TCRdb retrieved this table from immuneACCESS and kept in-frame rearrangements only. Not all clones are present; in checked studies, unresolved V genes account for under half, and no reason is known for the remainder. That table furnishes V, J and clone size, whereas the DNA furnished D and trimming. This sample is represented by approximately 88,000 clones; just over 90% of them were singletons. 5% to 5.5% of the sample lies in the top ten.

This receptor was obtained from an adult who received the AZD1222 COVID-19 vaccine. Sequencing used peripheral blood, obtained 28 days after the second AZD1222 dose. This chain joins TRBV6-5 to TRBJ1-2; TRBD1 is a possible D gene, resting on 6 matching bases. Here is the DNA: TGTGCCAGCAGTTACTCGACAGGTGGCTATGGCTACACCTTC. This sequence encodes CASSYSTGGYGYTF.